The 18 T cell receptor beta chains reported below all come from one sample, sequenced in a study of blood T cell repertoires in COVID-19. TCRdb keeps only in-frame clones here, not all; method: immunoSEQ multiplex PCR. The sample consists of approximately 140,000 clones, around 79% of them appearing once. Material for sequencing was peripheral blood. All receptors derive from a man aged 55 to 70 with acute or convalescent COVID-19.

V and J are TRBV2 and TRBJ1-1; 7 bases map to TRBD1. This CDR3 has 14 amino acids. In germline, CDR1 is SNHLY, CDR2 FYNNEI. V trimming: 7 bases; J trimming: 0 bases; junction bases outside the gene matches: 5. This chain's CDR3 is CASTEGALNTEAFF. CDR3 sequence (DNA): TGTGCCAGCACTGAGGGGGCGCTGAACACTGAAGCTTTCTTT.

CDR3 in amino acids: CASRHRDSSYEQYF. CDR3 DNA sequence: TGTGCCAGTAGACACCGGGACAGCTCCTACGAGCAGTACTTC. The chain combines TRBV19 with TRBJ2-7, with TRBD1 matching 7 bases. The CDR3 totals 14 residues. V lost 6 bases and J lost 0; bases outside the gene matches: 5. Germline V gives CDR1 LNHDA, CDR2 SQIVND (reference sequence).

This chain uses TRBV30 with TRBJ1-6, with D tentatively TRBD1 (5 bases). The length of the CDR3 is 18 residues. The germline V gene has CDR1 GTSNPN and CDR2 SVGIG (reference sequence). Trimming took 4 bases from V and 6 from J, leaving 25 bases between them. Here the CDR3 DNA reads TGTGCCTGGACCCTAGGGGTGGCAGGGCCGAAAGCTAATTCACCCCTCCACTTT. This sequence encodes CAWTLGVAGPKANSPLHF.

This rearrangement joins TRBV10-3 to TRBJ2-3, with a possible D match to TRBD1 (7 bases). Deletions cut 0 bases from V and 0 bases from J, with 10 bases between. The CDR3 spans 16 residues. The germline V gene encodes CDR1 ENHRY and CDR2 SYGVKD. DNA for the CDR3: TGTGCCATCAGTGAGTCCAGGGGGACTAGCACAGATACGCAGTATTTT. It specifies CAISESRGTSTDTQYF.

This clone was picked up a small number of times. The J gene is TRBJ2-7, the V gene TRBV27; TRBD2 matches at 10 bases. The CDR3 sequence is 18 residues long. Germline assignment: CDR1 MNHEY and CDR2 SMNVEV (reference sequence). With 5 bases clipped from V and 2 bases from J, the junction kept 15 bases outside the gene matches. The CDR3 DNA follows: TGTGCCAGCAGTCCAAGAAACCCCTTAGCGGGAGGAGCCTACGAGCAGTACTTC. This codes for CASSPRNPLAGGAYEQYF.

This clone appeared once. The chain recombines TRBV28 with TRBJ1-1; 8 bases map to TRBD1. Germline trimming cut 11 bases from V and 7 bases from J; bases unmatched to any gene: 15. CDR1 is MDHEN, CDR2 SYDVKM, per germline. The CDR3 sequence is 14 residues long. CDR3 coding DNA: TGTGCCGCTGGAACTACAGGGGGATACCTTGAAGCTTTCTTT. Protein sequence: CAAGTTGGYLEAFF.

This chain links TRBV5-4 with TRBJ2-1, with D maybe TRBD1 (6 bases). Trimming left V 0 bases short and J 7 bases short, with 14 bases between. CDR3 length: 15 residues. CDR1 is SGHNT, CDR2 YYREEE, per germline (reference sequence). The CDR3 spells CASSLARVRGNEQFF. The CDR3 DNA follows: TGTGCCAGCAGCTTGGCAAGGGTTAGGGGGAATGAGCAGTTCTTC. Based on the CDR3 plus reference TRBV5-4 and TRBJ2-1, the full variable domain is ETGVTQSPTHLIKTRGQQVTLRCSSQSGHNTVSWYQQALGQGPQFIFQYYREEENGRGNFPPRFSGLQFPNYSSELNVNALELDDSALYLCASSLARVRGNEQFFGPGTRLTVL.

This clone was seen a few times. The rearrangement joins TRBV4-2 to TRBJ2-7, with a possible D match to TRBD1 (5 bases). The CDR3 consists of 18 residues. Germline values: CDR1 LGHNA, CDR2 YNFKEQ. V lost 0 bases, J lost 0 bases, and 18 bases lay in between. CDR3 loop: CASSQEGRVGDSSYEQYF. The DNA of the CDR3 is TGTGCCAGCAGCCAAGAGGGCAGGGTGGGCGACAGCTCCTACGAGCAGTACTTC.

The chain uses TRBV19 and TRBJ2-1, with 9 bases that match TRBD2. After removal of 7 bases from V and 9 bases from J, the junction contained 10 bases not matched to a gene. The CDR3 covers 14 residues. The V gene's germline CDR1 is LNHDA and CDR2 SQIVND (reference sequence). Here the CDR3 reads CASTGLAGTGEQFF. The DNA for the CDR3 is TGTGCCAGTACAGGTCTAGCGGGGACCGGTGAGCAGTTCTTC. Supplemented by reference TRBV19 and TRBJ2-1, the full variable domain reads DGGITQSPKYLFRKEGQNVTLSCEQNLNHDAMYWYRQDPGQGLRLIYYSQIVNDFQKGDIAEGYSVSREKKESFPLTVTSAQKNPTAFYLCASTGLAGTGEQFFGPGTRLTVL.

V and J are TRBV9 and TRBJ2-2; 9 bases match TRBD1. The CDR3 runs 15 residues. Germline V gene data show CDR1 as SGDLS and CDR2 as YYNGEE. With V trimmed by 4 bases and J by 4 bases, 5 bases remained unmatched. CDR3 loop: CASSLGQGSTGELFF. The CDR3 DNA follows: TGTGCCAGCAGCTTAGGACAGGGGAGCACCGGGGAGCTGTTTTTT.

This rearrangement joins TRBV5-1 to TRBJ2-3; TRBD1 might be the D (6 bases). In germline, CDR1 is SGHRS, CDR2 YFSETQ. CDR3 length: 14 amino acids. V lost 0 bases and J 3 bases, leaving 8 bases between the germline ends. CDR3 in amino acids: CASSLGTATDTQYF. CDR3 bases: TGCGCCAGCAGCTTGGGGACAGCTACAGATACGCAGTATTTT.

V gene TRBV18 combines with J gene TRBJ2-7; D is uncertain. Trimming took off 3 bases at V and 4 bases at J, with 22 bases between the two ends. Germline V lookup: CDR1 KGHSH, CDR2 LQKENI. The CDR3 is 17 residues long. The CDR3 region has the DNA TGTGCCAGCTCACCGGTCGCAGGATCCTCAACGAGATACGAGCAGTACTTC. Amino acids: CASSPVAGSSTRYEQYF.

The chain carries TRBV5-4 and TRBJ1-2; D possibly corresponds to TRBD1 (5 bases). Germline V gives CDR1 SGHNT, CDR2 YYREEE (reference sequence). Trimming left V 5 bases short and J 1 base short, with 6 bases between. The CDR3 contains 12 residues. The CDR3 bases are TGTGCCAGCAGTGACAGTAACTATGGCTACACCTTC. It codes for CASSDSNYGYTF. Full variable domain (missing parts from reference TRBV5-4 and TRBJ1-2): ETGVTQSPTHLIKTRGQQVTLRCSSQSGHNTVSWYQQALGQGPQFIFQYYREEENGRGNFPPRFSGLQFPNYSSELNVNALELDDSALYLCASSDSNYGYTFGSGTRLTVV.

The J gene is TRBJ2-3, the V gene TRBV6-2 or TRBV6-3; possibly TRBD1 for D (5 bases). V was cut by 8 bases and J by 4 bases, with 13 bases left in between. CDR3 length equals 13 residues. Germline V gene data show CDR1 as MNHEY and CDR2 as SVGEGT. Written as DNA, the CDR3 is TGTGCCAGCGGCCGACAGTGGGCAGATACGCAGTATTTT. This translates into CASGRQWADTQYF.

In nucleotides, the CDR3 is TGTGCCAGTAGTACGCGACAGGGTCTGGAAGAGACCCAGTACTTC. Amino acid sequence: CASSTRQGLEETQYF. This chain connects TRBV19 to TRBJ2-5, with 7 bases identical to TRBD1. V trimming: 4 bases; J trimming: 3 bases; junction bases outside the gene matches: 8. Germline loops: CDR1 LNHDA, CDR2 SQIVND (reference sequence). The CDR3 consists of 15 residues.

The chain joins TRBV28 to TRBJ1-5; D ambiguous. CDR1 is MDHEN and CDR2 is SYDVKM in the germline V gene. The CDR3 consists of 15 residues. Trimming left V 2 bases short and J 6 bases short, with 14 bases between. In nucleotides, the CDR3 is TGTGCCAGCAGTTTACCGGGAAGTGGCGGTCAGCCCCAGCATTTT. It specifies CASSLPGSGGQPQHF. The full variable domain, completed using reference TRBV28 and TRBJ1-5, is DVKVTQSSRYLVKRTGEKVFLECVQDMDHENMFWYRQDPGLGLRLIYFSYDVKMKEKGDIPEGYSVSREKKERFSLILESASTNQTSMYLCASSLPGSGGQPQHFGDGTRLSIL.

The chain links TRBV4-3 to TRBJ2-6, with 7 nucleotides matching TRBD1. Germline CDR1 and CDR2: LGHNA and YSLEER. The CDR3 consists of 16 residues. V lost 1 base to trimming and J lost 2 bases; unmatched junction nucleotides: 2. The CDR3 DNA reads as TGCGCCAGCAGCCAAGCTGACAGGGCTGGGGCCAACGTCCTGACTTTC. This translates into CASSQADRAGANVLTF.

The gene calls are TRBV3-1 (or the pseudogene TRBV3-2) and TRBJ1-1, with TRBD1 matching 7 bases. Germline V CDR1 and CDR2: LGHDT, YNNKEL (reference sequence). The CDR3 spans 16 residues. Trimming took 2 bases from V and 8 from J; bases not matched to a gene: 14. The CDR3 sequence is CASSQNAHRGPTEAFF. CDR3 nucleotides: TGTGCCAGCAGCCAAAACGCCCACAGGGGTCCCACCGAAGCTTTCTTT.